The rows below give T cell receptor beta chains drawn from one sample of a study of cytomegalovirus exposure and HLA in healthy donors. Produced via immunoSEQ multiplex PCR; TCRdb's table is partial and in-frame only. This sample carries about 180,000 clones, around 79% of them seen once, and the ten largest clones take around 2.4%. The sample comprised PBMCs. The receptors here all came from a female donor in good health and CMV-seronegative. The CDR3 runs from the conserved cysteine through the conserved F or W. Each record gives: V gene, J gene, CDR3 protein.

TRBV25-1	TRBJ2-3	CASSELVSTDTQYF
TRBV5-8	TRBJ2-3	CASSLAWDRGYF
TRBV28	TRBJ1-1	CAILGTGDLEAFF
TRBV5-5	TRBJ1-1	CASSLVNRNTEAFF
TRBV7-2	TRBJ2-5	CASSLSGYQETQYF
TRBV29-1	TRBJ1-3	CSVITNSGNTIYF
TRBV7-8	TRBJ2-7	CASSLARAGYYEQYF
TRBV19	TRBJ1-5	CASSPRGGARQPQHF
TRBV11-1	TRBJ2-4	CASSQGATLAKNIQYF
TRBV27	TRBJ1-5	CASSSRRNQPQHF
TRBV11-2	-	CASSFTAGDYEQYF
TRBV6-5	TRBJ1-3	CASSYTPTVSGNTIYF
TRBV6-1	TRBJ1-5	CASSGTLQRGGNQPQHF
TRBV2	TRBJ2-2	CASNSPGLAGGDTGELFF
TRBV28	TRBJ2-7	CASSLGGTGMGEQYF
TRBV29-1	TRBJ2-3	CSERQGPDTQYF
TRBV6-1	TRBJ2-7	CASRESGSSYEQYF
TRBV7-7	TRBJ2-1	CASSLELDNEQFF
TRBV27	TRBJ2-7	CASSSPGTGAYEQYF
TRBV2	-	CASSGSARTGELFF
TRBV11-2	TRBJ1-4	CASSTLTGRIEKLFF
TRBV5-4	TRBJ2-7	CASSWPGQSYEQYF
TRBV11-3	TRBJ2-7	CASSLEQSYEQYF
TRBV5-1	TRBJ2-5	CASSPGTSGGAGETQYF
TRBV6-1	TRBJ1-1	CASSPYSVNTEAFF
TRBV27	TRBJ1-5	CASRASGQYSNQPQHF
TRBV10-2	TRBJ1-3	CASSRGQDGNTIYF
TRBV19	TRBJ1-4	CATQRGLRTNEKLFF
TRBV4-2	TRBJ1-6	CASSPQLDNSPLHF
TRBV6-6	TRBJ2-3	CASSSGRGGDTQYF
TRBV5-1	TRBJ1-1	CASSLAGMRAFF
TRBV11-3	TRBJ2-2	CASSRGGTGELFF
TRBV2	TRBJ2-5	CASSPDRGRRETQYF
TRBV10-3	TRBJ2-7	CAVGAVRGSSYEQYF
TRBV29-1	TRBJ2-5	CSAGDRGEETQYF
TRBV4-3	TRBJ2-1	CASSQIRSGLAGGEQFF
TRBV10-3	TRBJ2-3	CAIKDWREEDTQYF
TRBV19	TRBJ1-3	CASSGGTVLSLSGGNTIYF
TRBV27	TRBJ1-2	CASSPGRDFNYGYTF
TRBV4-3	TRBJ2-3	CASSQDWGPGDTQYF